The 13 T cell receptor beta chains below were found in one sample sequenced in a study of PD-1 blockade in classical Hodgkin lymphoma. Sample time point: cycle 4 day 1 (C4D1), after less than 7 weeks of nivolumab. Relapse after autologous stem cell transplantation occurred in every patient, and brentuximab vedotin exposure varied. The protocol was immunoSEQ multiplex PCR, while the TCRdb copy is restricted to in-frame clones and leaves out a portion. The sample includes just under 65,000 clones, about 90% of them seen just once. The material was peripheral blood mononuclear cells (PBMCs), obtained before the fourth cycle of nivolumab. The source is a human donor with classical Hodgkin lymphoma.

This chain connects TRBV7-9 to TRBJ1-6; 7 nucleotides line up with TRBD1. Germline V gene data show CDR1 as SEHNR and CDR2 as FQNEAQ (reference sequence). The V segment lost 1 base and the J segment 10 bases; nucleotides outside the gene matches: 10. This CDR3 region has 16 residues. CDR3 amino acids: CASSLGGGRDSSPLHF. The CDR3 DNA follows: TGTGCCAGCAGCTTAGGAGGGGGCAGGGACTCCTCACCCCTCCACTTT.

V gene TRBV27 combines with J gene TRBJ2-1; TRBD2 might be the D (5 bases). Per the germline V gene, CDR1 is MNHEY and CDR2 is SMNVEV (reference sequence). V lost 5 bases to trimming and J lost 5 bases, with 19 bases between them. The CDR3 contains 16 residues. This CDR3 is CASSPQPGPGNNEQFF. The CDR3 region has the DNA TGTGCCAGCAGTCCGCAACCGGGTCCCGGGAACAATGAGCAGTTCTTC.

The chain couples TRBV10-2 to TRBJ1-5, with D hard to call. CDR1 WSHSY and CDR2 SAAADI come from the germline V gene. V shed 5 bases and J shed 0 bases, with 8 bases lying between them. The length of the CDR3 is 14 residues. The CDR3, as DNA: TGCGCCAGCAGTTGGGTTGGTAGCAATCAGCCCCAGCATTTT. Translated, it gives CASSWVGSNQPQHF.

Here the CDR3 reads CASSLSETQYF. In nucleotides, the CDR3 is TGTGCCAGCAGCTTGTCGGAGACCCAGTACTTC. The chain has TRBV5-8 and TRBJ2-5; D gene ambiguous. The CDR3 covers 11 residues. Trimming took 1 base from V and 5 from J, leaving 3 bases between them. Per the germline V gene, CDR1 is SGHTS and CDR2 is YDEGEE.

This clone was observed once. This chain joins TRBV2 and TRBJ1-3, with D perhaps TRBD1 (6 bases). The V gene's germline CDR1 is SNHLY and CDR2 FYNNEI. V was clipped by 0 bases and J by 0 bases, with 12 bases between them. This CDR3 contains 17 residues. The CDR3 DNA follows: TGTGCCAGCAGTGAAGCACGGATGACAGGCTCTGGAAACACCATATATTTT. Its protein is CASSEARMTGSGNTIYF.

This rearrangement joins TRBV5-1 to TRBJ1-1; no clear D. Trimming pared 5 bases from V and 0 bases from J, leaving 8 bases between. This CDR3 is 13 amino acids long. Germline assignment: CDR1 SGHRS and CDR2 YFSETQ. The DNA of the CDR3 is TGCGCCAGCAGAAAGGAACTGAACACTGAAGCTTTCTTT. This encodes CASRKELNTEAFF.

The chain carries TRBV6-4 and TRBJ2-6, with D unresolved. This CDR3 is built from 14 residues. Trimming shortened V by 6 bases and J by 0 bases, and 6 bases separated the two germline ends. Germline V lookup: CDR1 MRHNA, CDR2 SNTAGT. The DNA of the CDR3 is TGTGCCAGCAGCGAATACTCTGGGGCCAACGTCCTGACTTTC. Translated: CASSEYSGANVLTF.

The chain employs TRBV6-6 and TRBJ1-4; D is unclear. CDR1 is MNHNY, CDR2 SVGAGI, per germline (reference sequence). The CDR3 loop spans 14 amino acids. V was shortened by 6 bases and J by 6 bases, with 14 bases between the two germline ends. The CDR3 DNA is TGTGCCAGCAGCACACACCTTAGGGATGAAAAACTGTTTTTT. Amino acids: CASSTHLRDEKLFF.

Here the CDR3 DNA reads TGCAGCGTTGAAGGTTCTACCTATGGCTACACCTTC. Its translation is CSVEGSTYGYTF. The gene calls are TRBV29-1 and TRBJ1-2; no reliable D call. Germline assignment: CDR1 SQVTM and CDR2 ANQGSEA. The CDR3 sequence is 12 residues long. Trimming removed 1 base at V and 4 bases at J, with 7 bases between. Combining the CDR3 with reference TRBV29-1 and TRBJ1-2 gives the whole variable domain SAVISQKPSRDICQRGTSLTIQCQVDSQVTMMFWYRQQPGQSLTLIATANQGSEATYESGFVIDKFPISRPNLTFSTLTVSNMSPEDSSIYLCSVEGSTYGYTFGSGTRLTVV.

This sequence joins TRBV4-1 and TRBJ2-3; D not certain. CDR1 is MGHRA, CDR2 YSYEKL, per germline. The V end was cut by 1 base, the J end by 8 bases, with 13 bases between. CDR3 length equals 14 residues. The CDR3 protein is CASSQVDVFSTQYF. The CDR3 DNA sequence: TGCGCCAGCAGCCAAGTGGACGTCTTTAGTACGCAGTATTTT.

The V gene is TRBV29-1, the J gene TRBJ1-1; D uncertain. CDR1 and CDR2 (germline): SQVTM, ANQGSEA. CDR3 length equals 11 residues. V was shortened by 4 bases and J by 7 bases, with 10 bases between the two germline ends. In DNA form, the CDR3 reads TGCAGCGTTGGGCCAGGCCTTGAAGCTTTCTTT. Its translation is CSVGPGLEAFF.

The chain couples TRBV6-1 to TRBJ1-1, with 7 positions matching TRBD1. Germline-derived CDR1 and CDR2 are MNHNS and SASEGT. CDR3 size: 15 residues. Trimming removed 8 bases from V and 0 bases from J; junction bases left unmatched: 9. Written as DNA, the CDR3 is TGTGCCAGCGGACCAAGGGGGCGGATGAACACTGAAGCTTTCTTT. It encodes CASGPRGRMNTEAFF.

The CDR3 spells CASGWQIEETQYF. The CDR3 coding sequence is TGCGCCAGCGGCTGGCAGATCGAAGAGACCCAGTACTTC. J is TRBJ2-5 and V is TRBV4-1; D gene uncertain. Per germline, CDR1 MGHRA and CDR2 YSYEKL. V was clipped by 8 bases and J by 3 bases, with 13 bases between them. The CDR3 is 13 residues long.